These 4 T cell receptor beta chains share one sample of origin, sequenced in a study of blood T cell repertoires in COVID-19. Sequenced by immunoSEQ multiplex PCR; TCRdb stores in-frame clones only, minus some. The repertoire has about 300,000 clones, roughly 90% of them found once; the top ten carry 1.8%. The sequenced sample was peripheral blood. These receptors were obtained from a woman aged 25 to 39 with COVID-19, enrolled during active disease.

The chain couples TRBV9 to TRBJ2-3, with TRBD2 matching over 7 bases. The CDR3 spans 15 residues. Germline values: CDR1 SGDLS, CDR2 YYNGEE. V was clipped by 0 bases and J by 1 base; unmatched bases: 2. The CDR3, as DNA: TGTGCCAGCAGCGTAGTTCGGGGGGGCACAGATACGCAGTATTTT. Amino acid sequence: CASSVVRGGTDTQYF. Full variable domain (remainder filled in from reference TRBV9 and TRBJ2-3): DSGVTQTPKHLITATGQRVTLRCSPRSGDLSVYWYQQSLDQGLQFLIQYYNGEERAKGNILERFSAQQFPDLHSELNLSSLELGDSALYFCASSVVRGGTDTQYFGPGTRLTVL.

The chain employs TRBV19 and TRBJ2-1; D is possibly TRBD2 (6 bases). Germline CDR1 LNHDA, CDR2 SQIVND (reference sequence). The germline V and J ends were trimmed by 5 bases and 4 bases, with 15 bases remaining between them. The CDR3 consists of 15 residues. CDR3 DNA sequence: TGTGCCAGTAGTCCCCGGCGGGGTGAGTACAATGAGCAGTTCTTC. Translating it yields CASSPRRGEYNEQFF.

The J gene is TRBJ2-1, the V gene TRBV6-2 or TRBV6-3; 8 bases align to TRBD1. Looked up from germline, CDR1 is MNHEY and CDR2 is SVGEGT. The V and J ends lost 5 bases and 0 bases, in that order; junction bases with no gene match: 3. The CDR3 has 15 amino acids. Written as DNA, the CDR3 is TGTGCCAGCAGTGAGGGGACAGGCTCCTACAATGAGCAGTTCTTC. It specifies CASSEGTGSYNEQFF.

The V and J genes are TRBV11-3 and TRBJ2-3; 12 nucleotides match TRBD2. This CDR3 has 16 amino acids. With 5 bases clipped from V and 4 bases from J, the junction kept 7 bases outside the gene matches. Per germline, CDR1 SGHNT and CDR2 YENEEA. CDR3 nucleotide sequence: TGTGCCAGCAGCCCTGGACTAGCGGGGTACTCAGATACGCAGTATTTT. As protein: CASSPGLAGYSDTQYF.